The 31 T cell receptor beta chains reported below all come from one sample, sequenced in a study of shared clonotypes between healthy human individuals (dated by TCRdb to 2018 to 2020). Library construction relied on the immunoSEQ multiplex PCR assay. Sourced from immuneACCESS, this table was stored by TCRdb with only in-frame sequences that have V and J called. A share of the clones is absent; for the studies checked, an unresolved V gene accounts for under half, and the remainder has no known explanation. This sample holds fewer than 1.4 million clones; 75% to 85% were observed only once. Clones ranked in the top ten supply more than 0.55% of the sample. Material for sequencing was memory CD4+ T cells from PBMCs. The label giving this sample's cell subset or site can be read as: CD45RA-negative fraction. These receptors all come from a man aged 18 to 29 in good health. Some clones in this sample may be carry-over from other donors' samples.

The rearrangement joins TRBV5-1 to TRBJ1-2; unclear D gene. Germline CDR1 and CDR2: SGHRS and YFSETQ. V was shortened by 1 base and J by 2 bases, with 6 bases between the two germline ends. The CDR3 sequence is 13 residues long. CDR3 coding DNA: TGCGCCAGCAGCTTGCGGCTGAACTATGGCTACACCTTC. This codes for CASSLRLNYGYTF.

This chain links TRBV5-1 with TRBJ2-5; TRBD2 is a possible D gene (6 bases). The CDR3 is made up of 14 amino acids. The V and J ends lost 5 bases and 3 bases respectively, with 14 bases between them. Looked up from germline, CDR1 is SGHRS and CDR2 is YFSETQ. The CDR3 is CASRASDLEETQYF. The CDR3 DNA reads TGCGCCAGCAGGGCTAGCGATTTGGAAGAGACCCAGTACTTC. The whole variable domain, filled in from reference TRBV5-1 and TRBJ2-5, reads KAGVTQTPRYLIKTRGQQVTLSCSPISGHRSVSWYQQTPGQGLQFLFEYFSETQRNKGNFPGRFSGRQFSNSRSEMNVSTLELGDSALYLCASRASDLEETQYFGPGTRLLVL.

The chain uses TRBV5-6 and TRBJ1-4; TRBD1 is a possible D gene (5 bases). The CDR3 consists of 15 residues. V was trimmed by 7 bases and J by 6 bases, leaving 19 bases between them. CDR1 SGHDT and CDR2 YYEEEE come from the germline V gene. The CDR3 DNA sequence: TGTGCCAGCGGACACAGGAGCGCGGATTATGAAAAACTGTTTTTT. Translation: CASGHRSADYEKLFF.

This chain links TRBV5-1 with TRBJ2-1; TRBD2 is a possible D gene (5 bases). V lost 0 bases, J lost 0 bases, and 10 bases lay in between. The CDR3 consists of 16 residues. Germline loops: CDR1 SGHRS, CDR2 YFSETQ. The CDR3 spells CASSLVALSSYNEQFF. CDR3 coding DNA: TGCGCCAGCAGCTTGGTAGCGCTGAGCTCCTACAATGAGCAGTTCTTC.

The J gene is TRBJ1-2, the V gene TRBV11-1; D ambiguous. In germline, CDR1 is SGHAT, CDR2 FQDESV (reference sequence). Trimming removed 2 bases at V and 4 bases at J, with 8 bases between. CDR3 size: 13 residues. The CDR3 here is CASSLIGAYGYTF. The CDR3 nucleotides are TGTGCCAGCAGCTTAATAGGTGCCTATGGCTACACCTTC.

This clone occurred a few times. The gene calls are TRBV27 and TRBJ2-6; D tentatively fits TRBD1 or TRBD2 (5 bases each). The CDR3 is made up of 15 amino acids. CDR1 is MNHEY, CDR2 SMNVEV, per germline (reference sequence). Trimming removed 3 bases from V and 0 bases from J, with 6 bases in between. The CDR3 DNA is TGTGCCAGCAGTTTGGGGGTCTCTGGGGCCAACGTCCTGACTTTC. Its protein product is CASSLGVSGANVLTF.

Only a few counts were recorded for this clone. Other DNA sequences within the sample encode an identical CDR3. In DNA, the CDR3 is TGTGCCAGCAGCTTGGAGGGAAACACTGAAGCTTTCTTT. Translation gives CASSLEGNTEAFF. The chain carries TRBV7-3 and TRBJ1-1, with no clear D. V was pared by 3 bases and J by 2 bases, with 7 bases between. There are 13 residues in the CDR3. Germline CDR1 is SGHTA and CDR2 is FQGTGA.

This clone appeared once. CDR3 protein: CASVLARYNEQFF. CDR3 DNA: TGTGCCAGCGTCCTAGCGCGCTACAATGAGCAGTTCTTC. The J gene is TRBJ2-1, the V gene TRBV28; a weak D match, TRBD2 (6 bases). Trimming shortened V by 8 bases and J by 3 bases, and 11 bases separated the two germline ends. The CDR3 sequence is 13 residues long. Per the germline V gene, CDR1 is MDHEN and CDR2 is SYDVKM.

J is TRBJ1-6 and V is TRBV7-9; D is undetermined. Germline CDR1 reads SEHNR; CDR2 reads FQNEAQ (reference sequence). V was shortened by 3 bases and J by 6 bases, with 6 bases between the two germline ends. This CDR3 region has 13 residues. The CDR3 reads CASSFKTNSPLHF. CDR3 sequence (DNA): TGTGCCAGCAGCTTCAAGACTAATTCACCCCTCCACTTT. Full variable domain (remainder filled in from reference TRBV7-9 and TRBJ1-6): DTGVSQNPRHKITKRGQNVTFRCDPISEHNRLYWYRQTLGQGPEFLTYFQNEAQLEKSRLLSDRFSAERPKGSFSTLEIQRTEQGDSAMYLCASSFKTNSPLHFGNGTRLTVT.

The rearrangement joins TRBV11-3 to TRBJ2-1; TRBD1 matches at 9 bases. The CDR3 has 15 amino acids. The ends lost 5 bases at V and 0 bases at J; junction bases unmatched: 2. Germline V lookup: CDR1 SGHNT, CDR2 YENEEA. The CDR3 DNA follows: TGTGCCAGCAGCACGACAGGGGGCTCCTACAATGAGCAGTTCTTC. It yields the protein CASSTTGGSYNEQFF.

This clone was detected only once. The V call is TRBV28, the J call TRBJ2-7, with 7 positions matching TRBD1. Trimming at V came to 5 bases and at J to 0 bases, leaving 13 bases not matched to a gene. Germline V gives CDR1 MDHEN, CDR2 SYDVKM. The CDR3 extends over 17 amino acids. As DNA, the CDR3 is TGTGCCAGCAGTAATCTACTCCGGACAGGATCCTCCTACGAGCAGTACTTC. Translation gives CASSNLLRTGSSYEQYF.

CDR3 bases: TGCGCCAGCAGCCACTGGGGACAGGCGAACACCGGGGAGCTGTTTTTT. It specifies CASSHWGQANTGELFF. The genes are TRBV4-1 and TRBJ2-2; TRBD1 matches at 8 bases. Per germline, CDR1 MGHRA and CDR2 YSYEKL. Trimming cost V 3 bases and J 0 bases; bases outside gene matches: 3. The CDR3 is 16 amino acids.

The chain couples TRBV19 to TRBJ1-2; D possibly corresponds to TRBD1 (5 bases). This CDR3 has 15 amino acids. Between the trimmed V and J ends, which lost 5 bases and 4 bases, there was a span of 17 bases. Germline CDR1 LNHDA, CDR2 SQIVND (reference sequence). The CDR3 nucleotides are TGTGCCAGTAGTGGGGCGGCTTCGAGGGGCTATGGCTACACCTTC. Translation: CASSGAASRGYGYTF.

This clone was found once. The chain is built from TRBV14 and TRBJ2-3, with a possible D match to TRBD2 (5 bases). The V and J ends lost 1 base and 0 bases respectively, with 11 bases between them. The CDR3 runs 16 residues. Germline-derived CDR1 and CDR2 are SGHDN and FVKESK. CDR3 residues: CASSQVAGGSTDTQYF. As DNA, the CDR3 is TGTGCCAGCAGCCAAGTGGCAGGAGGTAGCACAGATACGCAGTATTTT.

The genes are TRBV27 and TRBJ2-5, with no clear D. Germline values: CDR1 MNHEY, CDR2 SMNVEV (reference sequence). This CDR3 comprises 13 residues. V was cut by 5 bases and J by 10 bases, with 17 bases left in between. The DNA for the CDR3 is TGTGCCAGCAGTCGAGTCTACAGAGAGGTCCAGTACTTC. This encodes CASSRVYREVQYF.

This clone came up many times. This chain connects TRBV5-4 to TRBJ1-4, with D maybe TRBD1 (5 bases). Trimming left V 1 base short and J 8 bases short, with 12 bases between. This CDR3 is built from 14 residues. Per the germline V gene, CDR1 is SGHNT and CDR2 is YYREEE (reference sequence). The CDR3 nucleotides read TGTGCCAGCAGCTTGTCAGGGCGGGGCGAAAAACTGTTTTTT. Translating gives CASSLSGRGEKLFF.

This clone was picked up one time. This sequence joins TRBV2 and TRBJ1-1; TRBD1 might be the D (5 bases). CDR3 length equals 14 residues. V gave up 3 bases and J gave up 2 bases, with 10 bases separating them. The germline gives CDR1 SNHLY, CDR2 FYNNEI. CDR3 in amino acids: CASSDWGTNTEAFF. The CDR3 coding sequence is TGTGCCAGCAGTGACTGGGGGACTAACACTGAAGCTTTCTTT.

The J gene is TRBJ2-7, the V gene TRBV7-2, with D hard to call. Trimming took 7 bases from V and 0 from J, leaving 13 bases between them. CDR1 and CDR2 (germline): SGHTA, FQGNSA. The CDR3 spans 14 residues. This CDR3 reads CASTPGRSSYEQYF. As DNA, the CDR3 is TGTGCCAGCACCCCCGGACGGAGCTCCTACGAGCAGTACTTC.

Note on this clone: The same CDR3 can be traced to other DNA sequences in this sample. V usage is TRBV4-2 and J usage is TRBJ1-4, with D maybe TRBD1 (5 bases). The CDR3 length is 14 residues. The germline CDR1 and CDR2 sequences are LGHNA and YNFKEQ. V shed 0 bases and J shed 7 bases, with 9 bases lying between them. As DNA, the CDR3 is TGTGCCAGCAGCCAAGATCGTGGGGGTGAAAAACTGTTTTTT. It translates to CASSQDRGGEKLFF.

This clone was observed a single time. The genes are TRBV15 and TRBJ2-7; D is possibly TRBD1 (6 bases). CDR3 length: 15 residues. Trimming stripped 0 bases from V and 5 bases from J, with 14 bases between. Germline lookup yields CDR1 LNHNV and CDR2 YYDKDF (reference sequence). CDR3 in DNA: TGTGCCACCAGCAGAGATCTCACAGGGCACAACGAGCAGTACTTC. It codes for CATSRDLTGHNEQYF.

This sequence joins TRBV5-4 and TRBJ1-1; 7 positions match TRBD1. Germline CDR1 and CDR2: SGHNT and YYREEE (reference sequence). The CDR3 totals 15 residues. J gave up 3 bases and V 4 bases, and 9 bases lay outside the gene matches. The CDR3 sequence: CASSPETGLYTEAFF. CDR3 nucleotides: TGTGCCAGCAGCCCGGAGACAGGGTTATACACTGAAGCTTTCTTT.

This rearrangement joins TRBV18 to TRBJ1-2; a possible D gene is TRBD1 (5 bases). Trimming left V 6 bases short and J 4 bases short, with 12 bases between. Germline CDR1 reads KGHSH; CDR2 reads LQKENI. The CDR3 is 13 residues long. CDR3 residues: CASSPAGPYGYTF. The CDR3 coding sequence is TGTGCCAGCTCGCCGGCAGGGCCCTATGGCTACACCTTC.

The table lists this clone with a few counts. V gene TRBV6-4 combines with J gene TRBJ1-5; 7 bases align to TRBD1. The V segment lost 6 bases and the J segment 2 bases; nucleotides outside the gene matches: 7. CDR3 length equals 15 residues. The germline gives CDR1 MRHNA, CDR2 SNTAGT. CDR3 in DNA: TGTGCCAGCAGCCCAGGGGGATTAGGCAATCAGCCCCAGCATTTT. Translated, it gives CASSPGGLGNQPQHF.

This clone was seen more than once but under ten times. V gene TRBV6-1 combines with J gene TRBJ1-2; D call uncertain. V lost 0 bases and J 1 base, leaving 0 bases between the germline ends. CDR1 is MNHNS, CDR2 SASEGT, per germline. CDR3 length equals 12 residues. The CDR3 protein is CASSEANYGYTF. CDR3 bases: TGTGCCAGCAGTGAAGCTAACTATGGCTACACCTTC.

The rearrangement joins TRBV19 to TRBJ2-3; 8 positions agree with TRBD1. This CDR3 has 14 residues. The germline CDR1 and CDR2 sequences are LNHDA and SQIVND (reference sequence). V gave up 2 bases and J gave up 5 bases; unmatched junction bases: 3. The DNA of the CDR3 is TGTGCCAGTAGTATACAGGGGGCTGGAGATACGCAGTATTTT. The encoded protein is CASSIQGAGDTQYF. Supplemented by reference TRBV19 and TRBJ2-3, the full variable domain reads DGGITQSPKYLFRKEGQNVTLSCEQNLNHDAMYWYRQDPGQGLRLIYYSQIVNDFQKGDIAEGYSVSREKKESFPLTVTSAQKNPTAFYLCASSIQGAGDTQYFGPGTRLTVL.

The chain links TRBV15 to TRBJ2-2; 7 nucleotides line up with TRBD2. CDR3 length: 16 residues. With V trimmed by 1 base and J by 2 bases, 4 bases remained unmatched. Germline-derived CDR1 and CDR2 are LNHNV and YYDKDF (reference sequence). CDR3: CATSRALATNTGELFF. CDR3 bases: TGTGCCACCAGCAGAGCACTAGCGACCAACACCGGGGAGCTGTTTTTT.

This clone was observed a single time. Other DNA sequences in this sample translate to the same CDR3. The V and J genes are TRBV28 and TRBJ1-2; D is unclear. V dropped 6 bases and J dropped 8 bases, with 13 bases sitting between them. CDR3 length: 12 residues. Per the germline V gene, CDR1 is MDHEN and CDR2 is SYDVKM. CDR3 protein: CASSPGFRGYTF. CDR3 bases: TGTGCCAGCAGCCCCGGTTTCAGGGGCTACACCTTC.

The chain employs TRBV25-1 and TRBJ2-3; TRBD1 matches at 8 bases. The length of the CDR3 is 16 residues. Germline V gene lookup returns CDR1 MGHDK and CDR2 SYGVNS. The trim removed 5 bases at V and 2 bases at J, leaving 9 bases unmatched. The CDR3 protein is CASSKGQGRATDTQYF. CDR3 in DNA: TGTGCCAGCAGTAAAGGACAGGGAAGGGCCACAGATACGCAGTATTTT.

The rearrangement joins TRBV10-3 to TRBJ2-3, with TRBD1 as a possible D gene (7 bases). CDR1 and CDR2 (germline): ENHRY, SYGVKD. The CDR3 is made up of 12 amino acids. V gave up 10 bases and J gave up 3 bases, with 11 bases separating them. CDR3 nucleotides: TGTGCCAATTCAGGGGGGACAGATACGCAGTATTTT. Translated: CANSGGTDTQYF.

The table lists this clone with a count of one. The V and J genes are TRBV7-3 and TRBJ1-1; D remains unclear. The CDR3 is 13 amino acids. CDR1 and CDR2 from the germline V gene are SGHTA and FQGTGA. The ends were cut back, 7 bases at V and 5 bases at J, with 14 bases in the middle. CDR3 sequence: CASTSGGWTEAFF. Written as DNA, the CDR3 is TGTGCCAGCACCTCAGGCGGGTGGACTGAAGCTTTCTTT.

The chain is built from TRBV11-2 and TRBJ1-1, with 7 bases aligning to TRBD1. The CDR3 has 16 residues. The germline CDR1 and CDR2 sequences are SGHAT and FQNNGV. V trimming: 5 bases; J trimming: 0 bases; junction bases outside the gene matches: 9. CDR3 amino acids: CASSRDSPTMNTEAFF. The CDR3 DNA is TGTGCCAGCAGCAGGGACAGCCCCACTATGAACACTGAAGCTTTCTTT.